The 24 T cell receptor beta chains in this list originate from one sample, sequenced in a study of human T cells and chemical hapten exposure. The sample's time point: patch test 1, 2 weeks after DPC sensitization. Treatment given: therapeutic diphenylcyclopropenone sensitization with weekly scalp DPC. TCRdb called the RACE reads again in MiXCR, with one record for every CDR3 protein. The data contain 95,000 to 130,000 distinct CDR3 sequences, about 12% of them singletons. The sample here was whole blood, taken in connection with sensitization to the hapten diphenylcyclopropenone (DPC). The receptor source for this set is a woman aged 45-59 years with alopecia areata. Some clones in this sample may be carry-over from other donors' samples.

This clonotype was observed a few times. The chain combines TRBV11-2 with TRBJ2-2; 10 positions agree with TRBD2. The CDR3 runs 16 residues. V shed 2 bases and J 6 bases; nucleotides not matched to a gene: 6. The germline CDR1 and CDR2 sequences are SGHAT and FQNNGV. The CDR3 loop is CASSLNALAGAGELFF. CDR3 DNA: TGTGCCAGCAGCTTAAACGCTCTAGCGGGGGCCGGGGAGCTGTTTTTT.

The chain has TRBV7-8 and TRBJ2-5; perhaps TRBD2 as D (6 bases). Between the trimmed V and J ends, which lost 5 bases and 2 bases, there was a span of 15 bases. Germline V gene data show CDR1 as SGHVS and CDR2 as FQNEAQ. This CDR3 is built from 15 residues. The CDR3 coding sequence is TGTGCCAGCAGCCCGACCCGGGGGAAGCAAGAGACCCAGTACTTC. Protein: CASSPTRGKQETQYF.

This clonotype was detected a few times. The CDR3 nucleotides are TGTGCCACAAGAGACAGGACGGGCGGCTACACCTTC. Protein sequence: CATRDRTGGYTF. The chain uses TRBV24-1 and TRBJ1-2; the D gene is possibly TRBD1 (6 bases). This CDR3 comprises 12 residues. Trimming took off 10 bases at V and 8 bases at J, with 16 bases between the two ends. Germline loops: CDR1 KGHDR, CDR2 SFDVKD.

J is TRBJ1-1 and V is TRBV24-1, with 7 nucleotides matching TRBD1. Losses at the gene ends were 4 bases for V and 1 base for J; bases not matched to a gene: 5. Germline-derived CDR1 and CDR2 are KGHDR and SFDVKD. The CDR3 totals 15 residues. The CDR3 DNA is TGTGCCACCAGTGAGGGGACAGCCGGGAACACTGAAGCTTTCTTT. Its translation: CATSEGTAGNTEAFF.

About this clonotype: Possible read error: a much larger clone is one base away. This rearrangement joins TRBV7-8 to TRBJ2-7; 13 positions agree with TRBD2. The CDR3 consists of 15 residues. CDR1 SGHVS and CDR2 FQNEAQ come from the germline V gene. The DNA of the CDR3 is TGTGCCAGCAGCCATCGGACTAGCGGGGGCCTCTCGTTGCGTTTC. This sequence encodes CASSHRTSGGLSLRF.

This clonotype turned up a few times. The rearrangement uses TRBV28 and TRBJ1-1; D gene unclear. This CDR3 region has 16 residues. CDR1 MDHEN and CDR2 SYDVKM come from the germline V gene. V shed 3 bases and J shed 3 bases, with 17 bases lying between them. The CDR3 is CASSLVGRNEYTEAFF. CDR3 nucleotide sequence: TGTGCCAGCAGTTTGGTGGGGAGGAACGAGTACACTGAAGCTTTCTTT.

This clonotype was observed at least ten times. This sequence joins TRBV5-1 and TRBJ2-7; 7 nucleotides agree with TRBD2. V lost 4 bases, J lost 3 bases, and 7 bases stayed unmatched. The length of the CDR3 is 14 residues. The germline gives CDR1 SGHRS, CDR2 YFSETQ. CDR3 DNA: TGCGCCAGCAGCCCCAAGCGGGACCTCTACGAGCAGTACTTC. This sequence encodes CASSPKRDLYEQYF.

This clonotype was seen ten or more times. This rearrangement joins TRBV18 to TRBJ2-7; maybe TRBD1 (5 bases). This CDR3 contains 16 residues. V shed 3 bases and J shed 3 bases, with 18 bases lying between them. Germline V gene sequence: CDR1 KGHSH, CDR2 LQKENI. The CDR3 region is CASSPISTRGYYEQYF. The CDR3 DNA reads as TGTGCCAGCTCACCGATTTCGACAAGGGGATACTACGAGCAGTACTTC.

There are many counts of this clonotype. The rearrangement links TRBV6-2 or TRBV6-3 to TRBJ2-7; TRBD1 or TRBD2 may be the D gene (5 bases each). Trimming pared 5 bases from V and 2 bases from J, leaving 13 bases between. Germline V gene sequence: CDR1 MNHEY, CDR2 SVGEGT. The CDR3 totals 14 residues. The CDR3 sequence: CASSAGTEAYEQYF. The CDR3 DNA reads as TGTGCCAGCAGTGCCGGGACGGAAGCCTACGAGCAGTACTTC.

This chain connects TRBV6-2 or TRBV6-3 to TRBJ2-1, with 7 positions matching TRBD2. V shed 2 bases and J 4 bases; nucleotides not matched to a gene: 17. CDR1 is MNHEY and CDR2 is SVGEGT in the germline V gene. The CDR3 runs to 19 residues. The CDR3 DNA sequence: TGTGCCAGCAGTTACATCCTAGCGGACCCCACCGAGTTATACAATGAGCAGTTCTTC. Its translation is CASSYILADPTELYNEQFF.

This clonotype was counted once. V usage is TRBV5-1 and J usage is TRBJ1-2, with no clear D. Germline CDR1 SGHRS, CDR2 YFSETQ. The ends were cut back, 0 bases at V and 8 bases at J, with 11 bases in the middle. CDR3 length equals 13 residues. Written as DNA, the CDR3 is TGCGCCAGCAGCTTGGCCCTGGAGGAAGGCTACACCTTC. It translates to CASSLALEEGYTF.

J is TRBJ1-4 and V is TRBV25-1; TRBD1 agrees at 8 bases. This CDR3 has 15 amino acids. The germline V gene has CDR1 MGHDK and CDR2 SYGVNS. With 4 bases clipped from V and 8 bases from J, the junction kept 9 bases outside the gene matches. The CDR3 DNA sequence: TGTGCCAGCAGTGTCACAGGGGGGCTTGGAGAAAAACTGTTTTTT. It yields the protein CASSVTGGLGEKLFF.

The rearrangement joins TRBV15 to TRBJ2-2; the D gene is possibly TRBD1 (5 bases). Per germline, CDR1 LNHNV and CDR2 YYDKDF (reference sequence). V was clipped by 3 bases and J by 4 bases, with 15 bases between them. The CDR3 has 16 residues. In DNA, the CDR3 is TGTGCCACCAGCAGCATAGTGACAGAAACCACCGGGGAGCTGTTTTTT. Its translation: CATSSIVTETTGELFF. The complete variable domain, with remaining parts taken from reference TRBV15 and TRBJ2-2, reads DAMVIQNPRYQVTQFGKPVTLSCSQTLNHNVMYWYQQKSSQAPKLLFHYYDKDFNNEADTPDNFQSRRPNTSFCFLDIRSPGLGDTAMYLCATSSIVTETTGELFFGEGSRLTVL.

This clonotype appeared many times. The rearrangement links TRBV6-2 or TRBV6-3 to TRBJ1-5; D perhaps matches TRBD1 (5 bases). Germline-derived CDR1 and CDR2 are MNHEY and SVGEGT. Between the trimmed V and J ends, which lost 6 bases and 6 bases, there was a span of 15 bases. CDR3 length: 14 residues. Here the CDR3 DNA reads TGTGCCAGCAGACCGAGTGGGGGTCCTCAGCCCCAGCATTTT. This translates into CASRPSGGPQPQHF.

The chain combines TRBV2 with TRBJ2-1; D is possibly TRBD1 (5 bases). V lost 6 bases to trimming and J lost 5 bases, with 14 bases between them. The CDR3 has 14 amino acids. CDR1 SNHLY and CDR2 FYNNEI come from the germline V gene. The CDR3, as DNA: TGTGCCAGCAGCCGACAGAGCAGAGACAATGAGCAGTTCTTC. Its protein is CASSRQSRDNEQFF.

This clonotype was counted at least ten times. The gene calls are TRBV29-1 and TRBJ1-2; D possibly corresponds to TRBD1 (6 bases). Germline loops: CDR1 SQVTM, CDR2 ANQGSEA. CDR3 size: 13 residues. Trimming took 3 bases from V and 7 from J, leaving 15 bases between them. The CDR3 DNA sequence: TGCAGCGTTGAGTTACAGGGAGAAGGTGGCTACACCTTC. Its translation: CSVELQGEGGYTF.

This clonotype appeared many times. The genes are TRBV4-1 and TRBJ1-5; no definite D call. CDR1 is MGHRA, CDR2 YSYEKL, per germline. The CDR3 consists of 16 residues. Trimming removed 0 bases from V and 3 bases from J, with 12 bases in between. The DNA of the CDR3 is TGCGCCAGCAGCCAAGAGTTGTACGGAGACAATCAGCCCCAGCATTTT. It encodes CASSQELYGDNQPQHF.

In this sample, this clonotype turned up a few times. This chain links TRBV5-5 with TRBJ1-1; D gene ambiguous. Trimming removed 4 bases from V and 5 bases from J, with 12 bases in between. The CDR3 runs 13 residues. CDR1 SGHKS and CDR2 YYEKEE come from the germline V gene (reference sequence). CDR3 residues: CASSPWMGTEAFF. The CDR3 DNA is TGTGCCAGCAGCCCGTGGATGGGAACTGAAGCTTTCTTT.

Ten or more counts support this clonotype. This chain joins TRBV18 and TRBJ1-2; D uncertain. CDR1 KGHSH and CDR2 LQKENI come from the germline V gene. The CDR3 has 14 amino acids. Between the trimmed V and J ends, which lost 2 bases and 0 bases, there was a span of 7 bases. CDR3 residues: CASSPSKANYGYTF. The CDR3 DNA follows: TGTGCCAGCTCACCAAGTAAAGCTAACTATGGCTACACCTTC.

This clonotype was detected a few times. This chain connects TRBV29-1 to TRBJ1-2; D ambiguous. The CDR3 spans 12 residues. Between the trimmed V and J ends, which lost 7 bases and 4 bases, there was a span of 13 bases. Germline V CDR1 and CDR2: SQVTM, ANQGSEA. The DNA of the CDR3 is TGCAGCGCCTACCGGGGAGGCTATGGCTACACCTTC. Its protein product is CSAYRGGYGYTF.

This clonotype appeared many times. The rearrangement links TRBV5-1 to TRBJ1-1; perhaps TRBD1 as D (5 bases). V shed 3 bases and J shed 4 bases, with 13 bases lying between them. Germline CDR1 SGHRS, CDR2 YFSETQ. There are 14 residues in the CDR3. CDR3 nucleotide sequence: TGCGCCAGCAGCTCCGCGACCGGGGGCACTGAAGCTTTCTTT. This translates into CASSSATGGTEAFF.

This clonotype was seen a few times. The CDR3 protein is CASCRKGGHTDTQYF. DNA of the CDR3: TGTGCCAGCTGTAGAAAAGGGGGTCACACAGATACGCAGTATTTT. The chain recombines TRBV27 with TRBJ2-3; a weak D match, TRBD1 (6 bases). CDR1 is MNHEY and CDR2 is SMNVEV in the germline V gene (reference sequence). The ends were cut back, 8 bases at V and 2 bases at J, with 17 bases in the middle. The CDR3 is 15 residues long.

The chain couples TRBV28 to TRBJ1-5; D remains unclear. Germline CDR1 and CDR2: MDHEN and SYDVKM. V lost 2 bases, J lost 7 bases, and 12 bases lay in between. The CDR3 sequence is 14 residues long. The CDR3 nucleotides read TGTGCCAGCAGTTTAGGAGGGCCCGGGCAGCCCCAGCATTTT. The encoded protein is CASSLGGPGQPQHF.

CDR3 in DNA: TGTGCCAGCAGAAGGACTAGCGTCCATGAGCAGTTCTTC. As protein: CASRRTSVHEQFF. The rearrangement joins TRBV2 to TRBJ2-1, with 9 bases aligning to TRBD2. The CDR3 is 13 amino acids. The V gene's germline CDR1 is SNHLY and CDR2 FYNNEI. Losses at the gene ends were 6 bases for V and 8 bases for J; bases not matched to a gene: 5.